Below are 2 T cell receptor beta chains sequenced from a single sample in a study of cytomegalovirus exposure and HLA in healthy donors. The PCR employed 60 Vbeta primers together with 13 Jbeta primers. The method was immunoSEQ multiplex PCR; TCRdb's version includes in-frame clones alone and lacks a portion of them. The sample contains 170,000 or so clones, about three quarters of which appear only once. What was sequenced was PBMCs. The receptors derive from a woman in her sixties or seventies in good health and CMV-seropositive.

The CDR3 DNA follows: TGTGCCAGCAGCGTTGCGGGGCACACCGGGGAGCTGTTTTTT. This codes for CASSVAGHTGELFF. This chain joins TRBV9 and TRBJ2-2; D might be TRBD2 (6 bases). The length of the CDR3 is 14 residues. The ends were cut back, 2 bases at V and 3 bases at J, with 8 bases in the middle. Germline V lookup: CDR1 SGDLS, CDR2 YYNGEE.

The chain has TRBV6-1 and TRBJ2-5; TRBD1 matches 11 bases. The germline CDR1 and CDR2 sequences are MNHNS and SASEGT. CDR3 size: 16 residues. J was trimmed by 5 bases and V by 6 bases; bases with no gene match: 11. The CDR3 region has the DNA TGTGCCAGCAGCGAAAGGGGGGACAGGGGGGGGGAGACCCAGTACTTC. It translates to CASSERGDRGGETQYF.